What follows are 11 T cell receptor beta chains derived from one specimen sequenced in a study of blood T cells in healthy people across ages. Primed by a sample-barcoded 5' primer and a J-beta primer mix, a second PCR proceeded for 7 to 11 cycles. TCRdb used MiXCR to reprocess the 5' RACE reads, holding one entry per CDR3 protein. The sample carries fewer than 1 million distinct CDR3 sequences, 40% to 50% recorded once. Source material: blood. These receptors originate from a man in his sixties in good health.

This clonotype appeared a single time. It may be a read error: a sequence one base away is much more abundant. The V call is TRBV29-1, the J call TRBJ1-1; D remains unclear. Deletions cut 5 bases from V and 10 bases from J, with 14 bases between. The CDR3 loop spans 11 amino acids. The germline V gene encodes CDR1 SQVTM and CDR2 ANQGSEA. Written as DNA, the CDR3 is TGCAGCGTTTCGTACAGTTGGGTAGCTTTCTTT. Protein product: CSVSYSWVAFF.

The genes are TRBV13 and TRBJ2-7; perhaps TRBD2 as D (5 bases). Germline V CDR1 and CDR2: PRHDT, FYEKMQ (reference sequence). Trimming removed 6 bases at V and 3 bases at J, with 9 bases between. The CDR3 spans 12 residues. In DNA, the CDR3 is TGTGCCAGCAGGAGGGATGGCTACGAGCAGTACTTC. This translates into CASRRDGYEQYF.

This clonotype was counted between two and nine times. V and J are TRBV28 and TRBJ2-5; perhaps D is TRBD1 or TRBD2 (6 bases each). This CDR3 is 13 amino acids long. Germline lookup yields CDR1 MDHEN and CDR2 SYDVKM. The ends were cut back, 3 bases at V and 5 bases at J, with 10 bases in the middle. CDR3 in DNA: TGTGCCAGCAGTTTCACAGGGAGGGAGACCCAGTACTTC. As protein: CASSFTGRETQYF.

The gene calls are TRBV5-6 and TRBJ2-7, with D tentatively TRBD2 (6 bases). Between the trimmed V and J ends, which lost 4 bases and 3 bases, there was a span of 11 bases. In germline, CDR1 is SGHDT, CDR2 YYEEEE. The CDR3 has 13 residues. The chain's CDR3 is CASSTGGNYEQYF. The CDR3 DNA reads TGTGCCAGCAGCACCGGGGGAAACTACGAGCAGTACTTC.

The V and J genes are TRBV5-1 and TRBJ1-1; D gene ambiguous. Trimming took off 0 bases at V and 10 bases at J, with 16 bases between the two ends. Per the germline V gene, CDR1 is SGHRS and CDR2 is YFSETQ. The CDR3 has 14 amino acids. The CDR3 DNA reads as TGCGCCAGCAGCTTGGAGTCTTCGGGGTCCCGAGCTTTCTTT. The encoded protein is CASSLESSGSRAFF.

The rearrangement uses TRBV4-3 and TRBJ2-2; 9 positions match TRBD1. V was clipped by 3 bases and J by 5 bases; unmatched bases: 7. CDR3 length: 16 amino acids. CDR1 is LGHNA and CDR2 is YSLEER in the germline V gene. The CDR3 region has the DNA TGCGCCAGCAGCCACGGGGGACAGGGTGGTACCGGGGAGCTGTTTTTT. Amino acid sequence: CASSHGGQGGTGELFF.

The chain is built from TRBV10-3 and TRBJ1-5, with D hard to call. Trimming left V 2 bases short and J 5 bases short, with 10 bases between. There are 14 residues in the CDR3. Germline V gene sequence: CDR1 ENHRY, CDR2 SYGVKD. Here the CDR3 reads CAISERVMDQPQHF. CDR3 sequence (DNA): TGTGCCATCAGTGAGAGGGTTATGGATCAGCCCCAGCATTTT.

V gene TRBV5-6 combines with J gene TRBJ2-5; possibly TRBD1 or TRBD2 for D (5 bases each). Per the germline V gene, CDR1 is SGHDT and CDR2 is YYEEEE. The CDR3 totals 15 residues. V was cut by 2 bases and J by 4 bases, with 15 bases left in between. The CDR3 loop is CASSFTQSRGETQYF. CDR3 sequence (DNA): TGTGCCAGCAGCTTTACACAGTCGAGGGGAGAGACCCAGTACTTC.

The chain has TRBV7-2 and TRBJ2-7; D is perhaps TRBD2 (5 bases). Matching the DNA end better, TRBJ2-4 makes the J call doubtful. Germline V CDR1 and CDR2: SGHTA, FQGNSA. CDR3 length: 13 residues. The CDR3 region is CASSPPGLNIQYF. The CDR3 region has the DNA TGTGCCAGCAGCCCCCCAGGACTAAACATTCAGTACTTC.

This clonotype was seen only a few times. V and J are TRBV3-1 and TRBJ2-1, with D maybe TRBD1 (7 bases). Trimming removed 1 base at V and 4 bases at J, with 11 bases between. There are 15 residues in the CDR3. Per the germline V gene, CDR1 is LGHDT and CDR2 is YNNKEL (reference sequence). CDR3 amino acids: CASSQATGTYNEQFF. In DNA, the CDR3 is TGTGCCAGCAGCCAAGCGACAGGGACTTACAATGAGCAGTTCTTC.

This clonotype was seen only a few times. This sequence joins TRBV5-1 and TRBJ2-3; D is unclear. There are 12 residues in the CDR3. Trimming removed 5 bases at V and 2 bases at J, with 6 bases between. CDR1 and CDR2 (germline): SGHRS, YFSETQ. CDR3 in DNA: TGCGCCAGCAGGGCTTACACAGATACGCAGTATTTT. Translating gives CASRAYTDTQYF.